Below are 15 T cell receptor beta chains sequenced from a single sample in a study of T cell responses to AZD1222 COVID-19 vaccine. Clones were read by immunoSEQ multiplex PCR, and TCRdb kept only the in-frame ones, dropping some. The sample shows 130,000 to 150,000 clones, roughly 91% of them seen only once. The specimen comprised peripheral blood, sampled on day 0 of AZD1222 vaccination. All receptors come from an adult in good health.

The chain employs TRBV5-6 and TRBJ1-2; D gene ambiguous. This CDR3 contains 13 residues. The germline V and J ends were trimmed by 0 bases and 4 bases, with 7 bases remaining between them. From germline, CDR1 is SGHDT and CDR2 YYEEEE. CDR3 nucleotides: TGTGCCAGCAGCTTGGAGACGGTCTATGGCTACACCTTC. It codes for CASSLETVYGYTF.

The chain recombines TRBV11-2 with TRBJ2-1; 13 bases map to TRBD2. Looked up from germline, CDR1 is SGHAT and CDR2 is FQNNGV. The CDR3 is 15 residues long. J lost 8 bases, V lost 4 bases, and 5 bases had no gene match. CDR3 nucleotide sequence: TGTGCCAGCAGCTCACTAGCGGGAGGGTCCCATGAGCAGTTCTTC. This translates into CASSSLAGGSHEQFF.

The V call is TRBV10-2, the J call TRBJ1-2, with TRBD1 matching 8 bases. In germline, CDR1 is WSHSY, CDR2 SAAADI. This CDR3 is built from 13 residues. The J segment lost 4 bases and the V segment lost 6 bases, leaving 4 bases of the junction unmatched. The CDR3 nucleotides are TGCGCCAGCAGGCAAGGGACAGGCTATGGCTACACCTTC. This encodes CASRQGTGYGYTF.

The genes are TRBV9 and TRBJ1-2; TRBD1 is a possible D gene (6 bases). The germline CDR1 and CDR2 sequences are SGDLS and YYNGEE. The CDR3 consists of 15 residues. V was trimmed by 3 bases and J by 1 base, leaving 13 bases between them. The CDR3 nucleotides are TGTGCCAGCAGCGCCCGGGACATAGATAACTATGGCTACACCTTC. This encodes CASSARDIDNYGYTF. Looking up the rest from reference TRBV9 and TRBJ1-2 gives the full variable domain: DSGVTQTPKHLITATGQRVTLRCSPRSGDLSVYWYQQSLDQGLQFLIQYYNGEERAKGNILERFSAQQFPDLHSELNLSSLELGDSALYFCASSARDIDNYGYTFGSGTRLTVV.

This chain links TRBV5-1 with TRBJ2-7, with D perhaps TRBD2 (5 bases). Germline loops: CDR1 SGHRS, CDR2 YFSETQ. The CDR3 contains 12 residues. Trimming shortened V by 0 bases and J by 6 bases, and 7 bases separated the two germline ends. The CDR3 DNA sequence: TGCGCCAGCAGCTTGGCGGGAAGCGAGCAGTACTTC. As protein: CASSLAGSEQYF.

This clone was detected once. The gene calls are TRBV5-5 and TRBJ1-4, with TRBD1 matching 9 bases. Per the germline V gene, CDR1 is SGHKS and CDR2 is YYEKEE (reference sequence). Trimming cost V 4 bases and J 5 bases; bases outside gene matches: 9. There are 16 residues in the CDR3. The CDR3 nucleotides are TGTGCCAGCAGCCTATTACTGGACAGGGGAAATGAAAAACTGTTTTTT. Translation: CASSLLLDRGNEKLFF.

This clone was detected once. The chain links TRBV7-8 to TRBJ1-1, with D possibly TRBD1 on 5 matching bases. Germline loops: CDR1 SGHVS, CDR2 FQNEAQ. The CDR3 loop spans 15 amino acids. The ends were cut back, 5 bases at V and 1 base at J, with 14 bases in the middle. The CDR3 is CASSTRLGPNTEAFF. Here the CDR3 DNA reads TGTGCCAGCAGCACCCGGCTGGGACCGAACACTGAAGCTTTCTTT.

The V and J genes are TRBV5-4 and TRBJ1-4; 11 bases agree with TRBD1. CDR3 length equals 15 residues. Per the germline V gene, CDR1 is SGHNT and CDR2 is YYREEE (reference sequence). Germline trimming cut 4 bases from V and 6 bases from J; bases unmatched to any gene: 5. In DNA form, the CDR3 reads TGTGCCAGCAGCAGCCCGGGACAGGGGGATGAAAAACTGTTTTTT. The encoded protein is CASSSPGQGDEKLFF.

The J gene is TRBJ1-1, the V gene TRBV9, with 9 bases lining up with TRBD1. With 3 bases clipped from V and 5 bases from J, the junction kept 5 bases outside the gene matches. The length of the CDR3 is 14 residues. Germline V gene sequence: CDR1 SGDLS, CDR2 YYNGEE. The CDR3 is CASSGTGAHTEAFF. The CDR3 bases are TGTGCCAGCAGCGGGACAGGGGCACATACTGAAGCTTTCTTT.

CDR3 loop: CVRSLARNSNQPQHF. CDR3 in DNA: TGTGTCAGAAGCTTAGCCCGGAATAGCAATCAGCCCCAGCATTTT. The chain has TRBV7-5 and TRBJ1-5. TRBV7-5 is designated a pseudogene. CDR3 length: 15 amino acids.

In DNA, the CDR3 is TGCAGTGCTAGTAAGGGGCGAGAGACCCAGTACTTC. Translated, it gives CSASKGRETQYF. This chain links TRBV20-1 with TRBJ2-5; possible D gene TRBD1, 5 bases. The germline CDR1 and CDR2 sequences are DFQATT and SNEGSKA (reference sequence). V lost 3 bases, J lost 4 bases, and 9 bases lay in between. This CDR3 is 12 amino acids long.

This clone was observed a single time. The genes are TRBV29-1 and TRBJ2-7; tentatively, D is TRBD1 or TRBD2 (5 bases each). V was clipped by 7 bases and J by 7 bases, with 23 bases between them. The germline V gene encodes CDR1 SQVTM and CDR2 ANQGSEA. This CDR3 is built from 14 residues. Here the CDR3 DNA reads TGCAGCGGTGGTAACTCCAGGGTATCGGGGGAGCAGTACTTC. Amino acid sequence: CSGGNSRVSGEQYF.

This clone was seen just once. This chain connects TRBV3-1 (or the pseudogene TRBV3-2) to TRBJ1-6, with a weak D call TRBD1 (5 bases). CDR3 length equals 14 residues. With 1 base removed from V and 11 bases from J, the gap between germline ends came to 12 bases. Looked up from germline, CDR1 is LGHDT and CDR2 is YNNKEL (reference sequence). CDR3 nucleotides: TGTGCCAGCAGCCAAGGGGGGAGGAAGGCACCCCTCCACTTT. Amino acid sequence: CASSQGGRKAPLHF.

The chain is built from TRBV19 and TRBJ1-1; no reliable D call. CDR1 and CDR2 from the germline V gene are LNHDA and SQIVND (reference sequence). This CDR3 is built from 14 residues. V lost 7 bases to trimming and J lost 3 bases, with 15 bases between them. The CDR3 DNA is TGTGCCAGTACCAAACACACTGGGGACACTGAAGCTTTCTTT. Its protein is CASTKHTGDTEAFF.

The rearrangement uses TRBV5-1 and TRBJ2-1, with D perhaps matching TRBD1 (8 bases). The ends were cut back, 2 bases at V and 7 bases at J, with 13 bases in the middle. Germline V lookup: CDR1 SGHRS, CDR2 YFSETQ. The CDR3 contains 14 residues. CDR3 residues: CASSFGQGGNEQFF. CDR3 sequence (DNA): TGCGCCAGCAGCTTCGGACAGGGAGGGAATGAGCAGTTCTTC.